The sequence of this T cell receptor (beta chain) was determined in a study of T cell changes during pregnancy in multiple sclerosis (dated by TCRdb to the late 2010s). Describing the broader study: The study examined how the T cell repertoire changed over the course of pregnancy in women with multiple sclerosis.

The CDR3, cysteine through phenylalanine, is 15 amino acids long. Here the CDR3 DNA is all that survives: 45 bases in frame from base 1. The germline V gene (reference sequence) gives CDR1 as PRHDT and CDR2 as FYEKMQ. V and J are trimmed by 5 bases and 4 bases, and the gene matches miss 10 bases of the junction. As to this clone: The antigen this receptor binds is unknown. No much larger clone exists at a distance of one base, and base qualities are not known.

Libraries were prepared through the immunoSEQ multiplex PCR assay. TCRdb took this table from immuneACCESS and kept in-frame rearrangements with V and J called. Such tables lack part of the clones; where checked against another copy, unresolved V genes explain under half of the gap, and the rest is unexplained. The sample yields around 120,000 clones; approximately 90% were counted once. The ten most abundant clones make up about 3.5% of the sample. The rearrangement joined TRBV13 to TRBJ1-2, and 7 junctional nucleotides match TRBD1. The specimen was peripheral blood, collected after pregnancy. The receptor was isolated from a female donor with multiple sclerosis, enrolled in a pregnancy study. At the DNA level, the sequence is TGTGCCAGCAGCGAGGGACAGCGAAACTTCTATGGCTACACCTTC. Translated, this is CASSEGQRNFYGYTF.